This entry lists 5 T cell receptor beta chains sequenced from one sample in a study of T cell repertoires in cytomegalovirus infection. TCRdb recomputed calls from the reads with MiXCR, one row per CDR3 protein. The sample has about 740,000 distinct CDR3 sequences, roughly a third seen once. Sequencing was done on a sample of PBMCs. The receptors stem from a human donor in good health (CMV status not recorded). Some clones in this sample may be carry-over from other donors' samples.

J is TRBJ2-3 and V is TRBV6-5; weak D call: TRBD1 (6 bases). Per germline, CDR1 MNHEY and CDR2 SVGAGI. The length of the CDR3 is 15 residues. The V end lost 2 bases, the J end lost 0 bases, and 9 bases lay between the germline ends. The CDR3: CASSYRDTSTDTQYF. CDR3 in DNA: TGTGCCAGCAGTTACCGGGACACCAGCACAGATACGCAGTATTTT.

The chain is built from TRBV5-1 and TRBJ2-3; D remains unclear. The V gene lost 4 bases and the J gene lost 1 base, with 13 bases spanning the gap. The CDR3 loop spans 15 amino acids. CDR1 SGHRS and CDR2 YFSETQ come from the germline V gene. The CDR3 coding sequence is TGCGCCAGCAGCCAAAGAGTGACCGGCACAGATACGCAGTATTTT. The encoded protein is CASSQRVTGTDTQYF.

The chain couples TRBV6-1 to TRBJ1-5; D is possibly TRBD1 (5 bases). Trimming shortened V by 10 bases and J by 2 bases, and 12 bases separated the two germline ends. CDR3 length equals 13 residues. The germline V gene has CDR1 MNHNS and CDR2 SASEGT. CDR3 protein: CAISGFGNQPQHF. CDR3 DNA: TGTGCCATTTCAGGGTTTGGCAATCAGCCCCAGCATTTT.

This clonotype was recorded a few times. The rearrangement links TRBV7-2 to TRBJ1-2; the match to TRBD1 covers 7 bases. With V trimmed by 5 bases and J by 3 bases, 6 bases remained unmatched. This CDR3 comprises 14 residues. CDR1 is SGHTA and CDR2 is FQGNSA in the germline V gene. This CDR3 is CASSGRDRYYGYTF. For the CDR3, the DNA is TGTGCCAGCAGCGGACGGGACAGATACTATGGCTACACCTTC.

The chain carries TRBV29-1 and TRBJ1-1; D is possibly TRBD1 (6 bases). The CDR3 spans 13 residues. Per germline, CDR1 SQVTM and CDR2 ANQGSEA. This CDR3 reads CIGARGEATEAFF. The CDR3 region has the DNA TGCATCGGAGCAAGGGGGGAGGCCACTGAAGCTTTCTTT.